This passage covers 4 T cell receptor beta chains from one sample sequenced in a study of blood T cell repertoires in COVID-19. Sequencing used immunoSEQ multiplex PCR; TCRdb keeps in-frame clones, though not all of them. The sample contains approximately 130,000 clones, more than 70% of which appear only once. Material for sequencing was peripheral blood. Receptor source: a human donor in a cohort sampled during active COVID-19.

CDR3 nucleotides: TGTGCCAGCAGCAAGGGCCGGGGGTACGCTAGCACAGATACGCAGTATTTT. Its protein product is CASSKGRGYASTDTQYF. This chain joins TRBV5-4 and TRBJ2-3, with D maybe TRBD2 (6 bases). The CDR3 runs to 17 residues. Deletions cut 4 bases from V and 0 bases from J, with 18 bases between. The germline V gene encodes CDR1 SGHNT and CDR2 YYREEE (reference sequence).

This clone showed up just a few times. The chain combines TRBV5-1 with TRBJ2-7, with D unclear. Deletions cut 2 bases from V and 2 bases from J, with 11 bases between. The CDR3 has 14 amino acids. CDR1 SGHRS and CDR2 YFSETQ come from the germline V gene. The DNA for the CDR3 is TGCGCCAGCAGCTTTACAGAAGTCACCTACGAGCAGTACTTC. Encoded protein: CASSFTEVTYEQYF.

DNA for the CDR3: TGTGCCACCAGCAGAGATCGATCCGGGAGCGGGAGTGCAGATACGCAGTATTTT. Protein sequence: CATSRDRSGSGSADTQYF. The chain couples TRBV15 to TRBJ2-3, with TRBD2 matching 8 bases. J was trimmed by 4 bases and V by 0 bases; bases with no gene match: 12. The CDR3 contains 18 residues. Germline V gene lookup returns CDR1 LNHNV and CDR2 YYDKDF (reference sequence).

The chain has TRBV7-2 and TRBJ2-7; TRBD2 agrees at 10 bases. The CDR3 totals 16 residues. Germline assignment: CDR1 SGHTA and CDR2 FQGNSA. V was clipped by 5 bases and J by 0 bases; unmatched bases: 7. This CDR3 reads CASSPRTSGSSYEQYF. In DNA, the CDR3 is TGTGCCAGCAGCCCCCGGACTAGCGGAAGCTCCTACGAGCAGTACTTC.